A selection of T cell receptor beta chains follows, all from one sample in a study of T cell clones after liver transplantation. Repertoires were generated with immunoSEQ multiplex PCR, while TCRdb's copy carries only in-frame clones and drops some. The data show 80,000 or so clones, 65% to 85% seen once. The material was CD4+ T cells from blood, obtained 46 months after liver transplant. Receptors were obtained from a human patient who received a liver transplant. Some T cells may be transferred from the graft donor. Each CDR3 is given with its conserved first and last residue. The D gene is left open where the match is weak. Size values are once, few and many counts, or a class for expanded clones, and some rows have none.

v_gene	d_gene	j_gene	abundance	CDR3nt	CDR3aa
TRBV7-2	TRBD1	TRBJ1-2	few	TGTGCCAGCAGCCCTACGACAGGGGGCTATGGCTACACCTTC	CASSPTTGGYGYTF
TRBV4-3	.	TRBJ2-1	.	TGCGCCAGCAGCCAAGATGTCGGGGGATTACAGTTCTTC	CASSQDVGGLQFF
TRBV10-3	.	TRBJ2-5	few	TGTGCCATCAGTGATCGGTTAGCGGATCCAGAGACCCAGTACTTC	CAISDRLADPETQYF
TRBV28	TRBD2	TRBJ2-5	.	TGTGCCAGCAGTTTATGGGGGGCTAGCGGGAAAGAGACCCAGTACTTC	CASSLWGASGKETQYF
TRBV5-1	.	TRBJ2-1	.	TGCGCCAGCAGCTTCGTCCCCCAGGGCTCCTACAATGAGCAGTTCTTC	CASSFVPQGSYNEQFF
TRBV2	TRBD2	TRBJ2-5	.	TGTGCCAGCACCTCTAGCGGGGGCGGGGAGACCCAGTACTTC	CASTSSGGGETQYF
TRBV7-9	TRBD1	TRBJ2-1	.	TGTGCCAGCGCCCTGGGACAGGGGGGGCAGGGTGAGCAGTTCTTC	CASALGQGGQGEQFF
TRBV25-1	TRBD1	TRBJ1-2	.	TGTGCCAGCAGTGAAAAGGGACAGGGGGCGCCCGCTAGCTATGGCTACACCTTC	CASSEKGQGAPASYGYTF
TRBV7-8	.	TRBJ2-2	once	TGTGCCAGCAGCCTGCGGGTGAGCACCGGGGAGCTGTTTTTT	CASSLRVSTGELFF
TRBV12-5	TRBD2	TRBJ2-3	once	TGTGCTAGTGACCGAGGGGACTATTCAGATACGCAGTATTTT	CASDRGDYSDTQYF
TRBV6-1	.	TRBJ2-1	.	TGTGCCAGCACAAGCCGGGTTACCTACAATGAGCAGTTCTTC	CASTSRVTYNEQFF
TRBV10-1	.	TRBJ1-1	.	TGCGCCAGCAGGGACAACTTGAACACTGAAGCTTTCTTT	CASRDNLNTEAFF
TRBV6-1	.	TRBJ1-2	.	TGTGCCAGCAGTGAAGCGCATGGCGGATTCTATGGCTACACCTTC	CASSEAHGGFYGYTF
TRBV5-1	.	TRBJ1-1	.	TGCGCCAGCAGTTTGACCCAGGGTCTGAACACTGAAGCTTTCTTT	CASSLTQGLNTEAFF
TRBV2	.	TRBJ2-5	.	TGTGCCAGCCTTTCTTGGAGGGGCAGAGAGACCCAGTACTTC	CASLSWRGRETQYF
TRBV6-6	.	TRBJ2-7	once	TGTGCCAGCAGTCCACCAGGGCGCCGGGTAGGAGAGCAGTACTTC	CASSPPGRRVGEQYF
TRBV6-1	.	TRBJ2-7	.	TGTGCCAGCAGCTGGGACATCTACGAGCAGTACTTC	CASSWDIYEQYF
TRBV6-5	TRBD2	TRBJ2-1	.	TGTGCCAGCAGTCCCAGCGGGAGGGAGTACAATGAGCAGTTCTTC	CASSPSGREYNEQFF
TRBV5-1	TRBD2	TRBJ2-5	.	TGCGCCAGCAGCACCTCGGGACTAGCGGGAGTTACAGAGACCCAGTACTTC	CASSTSGLAGVTETQYF
TRBV2	.	TRBJ1-4	.	TGTGCCAGCAGGACAGGATTCGGGACTAATGAAAAACTGTTTTTT	CASRTGFGTNEKLFF
TRBV23-1	TRBD1	TRBJ2-1	.	TGCGCCAGCAGCTCGAGGACAGGGTCGAATGAGCAGTTCTTC	CASSSRTGSNEQFF
TRBV2	TRBD2	TRBJ2-1	.	TGTGCCAGCAGTGGAGCCGGCAGGACTAGCTCCTACAATGAGCAGTTCTTC	CASSGAGRTSSYNEQFF
TRBV2	.	TRBJ2-7	.	TGTGCCAGCGGGATCTCCTACGAGCAGTACTTC	CASGISYEQYF
TRBV25-1	TRBD1	TRBJ1-2	.	TGTGCCAGCAGTGGACAGGGGAACTATGGCTACACCTTC	CASSGQGNYGYTF
TRBV9	.	TRBJ1-3	.	TGTGCCAGCAGCGCAGCACAGGGCCACCCAGCATTGAGCTCTGGAAACACCATATATTTT	CASSAAQGHPALSSGNTIYF
TRBV7-2	.	TRBJ2-7	.	TGTGCCAGCACCCTCGGACCCATCAGCGAGCAGTACTTC	CASTLGPISEQYF
TRBV23-1	.	TRBJ1-2	.	TGCGCCAGCAGTCCACATAACGGACGGTTC	CASSPHNGRF
TRBV2	TRBD1	TRBJ1-5	.	TGTGCCAGCAGTAGGACAGGGGGGGTTCAGCCCCAGCATTTT	CASSRTGGVQPQHF
TRBV28	.	TRBJ2-1	.	TGTGCCAGCACCCTGGATACCTACAATGAGCAGTTCTTC	CASTLDTYNEQFF
TRBV6-5	TRBD2	TRBJ2-1	.	TGTGCCAGCAGTTTTGGACTAGCGGGATACAATGAGCAGTTCTTC	CASSFGLAGYNEQFF
TRBV7-8	TRBD2	TRBJ2-1	.	TGTGCCAGCAGCTCTAGCGGGACGTCCTACAATGAGCAGTTCTTC	CASSSSGTSYNEQFF
TRBV2	.	TRBJ2-7	once	TGTGCCAGATCCGAGAGCTCCTACGAGCAGTACTTC	CARSESSYEQYF
TRBV27	.	TRBJ1-4	.	TGTGCCAGCAGCCGTGGACGGTTTAATGAAAAACTGTTTTTT	CASSRGRFNEKLFF
TRBV6-5	.	TRBJ2-2	.	TGTGCCAGCAGGGACCGTCTCGGGGAGCTGTTTTTT	CASRDRLGELFF
TRBV28	.	TRBJ1-2	.	TGTGCCAGCAGCCGACAGAGGATTTATGGCTACACCTTC	CASSRQRIYGYTF